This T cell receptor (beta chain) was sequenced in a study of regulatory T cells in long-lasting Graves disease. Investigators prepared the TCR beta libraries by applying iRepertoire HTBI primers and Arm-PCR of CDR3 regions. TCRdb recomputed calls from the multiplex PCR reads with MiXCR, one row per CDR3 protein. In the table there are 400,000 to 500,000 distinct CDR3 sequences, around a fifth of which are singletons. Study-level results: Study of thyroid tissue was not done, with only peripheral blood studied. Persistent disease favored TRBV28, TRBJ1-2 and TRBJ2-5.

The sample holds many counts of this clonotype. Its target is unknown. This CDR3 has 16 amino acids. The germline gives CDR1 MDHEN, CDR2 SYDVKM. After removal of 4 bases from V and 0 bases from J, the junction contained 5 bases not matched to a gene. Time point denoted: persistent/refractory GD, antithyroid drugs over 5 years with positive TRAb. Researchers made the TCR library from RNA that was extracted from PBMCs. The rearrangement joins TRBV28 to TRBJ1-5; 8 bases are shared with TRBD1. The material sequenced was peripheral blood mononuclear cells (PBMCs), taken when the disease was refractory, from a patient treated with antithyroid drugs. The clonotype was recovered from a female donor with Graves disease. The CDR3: CASSSPGQGSNQPQHF. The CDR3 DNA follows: TGTGCCAGCAGTTCTCCCGGACAGGGTAGCAATCAGCCCCAGCATTTT.